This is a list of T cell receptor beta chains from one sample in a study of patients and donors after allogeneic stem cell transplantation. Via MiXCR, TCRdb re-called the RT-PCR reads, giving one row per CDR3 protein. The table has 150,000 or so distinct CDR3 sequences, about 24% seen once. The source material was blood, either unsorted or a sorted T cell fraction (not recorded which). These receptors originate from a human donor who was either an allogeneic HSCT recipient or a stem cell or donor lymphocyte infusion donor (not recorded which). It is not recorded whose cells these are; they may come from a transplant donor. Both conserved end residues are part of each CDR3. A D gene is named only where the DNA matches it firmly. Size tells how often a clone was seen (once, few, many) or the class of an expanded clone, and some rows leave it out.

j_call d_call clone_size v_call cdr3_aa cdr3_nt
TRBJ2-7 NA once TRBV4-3 CASSRKEAQPSSSYEQYF TGCGCCAGCAGCCGTAAAGAGGCCCAGCCCTCTAGCTCCTACGAGCAGTACTTC
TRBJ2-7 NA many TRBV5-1 CASSLTGQRVFEQYF TGCGCCAGCAGCTTGACCGGACAGCGAGTATTCGAGCAGTACTTC
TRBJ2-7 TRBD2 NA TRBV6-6 CASSYGTLAGAREQYF TGTGCCAGCAGTTACGGAACGTTAGCGGGAGCTAGGGAGCAGTACTTC
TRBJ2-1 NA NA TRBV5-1 CASSSWNEQFF TGCGCCAGCAGCTCCTGGAATGAGCAGTTCTTC
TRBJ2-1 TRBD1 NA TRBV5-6 CASSLRQGVYNEQFF TGTGCCAGCAGCTTGAGACAGGGGGTATACAATGAGCAGTTCTTC
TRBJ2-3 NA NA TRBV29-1 CSVQLGSPGADTQYF TGCAGCGTACAATTAGGGTCCCCTGGGGCAGATACGCAGTATTTT
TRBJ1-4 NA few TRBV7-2 CASSPFGAGEKLFF TGTGCCAGCAGTCCCTTCGGGGCTGGTGAAAAACTGTTTTTT
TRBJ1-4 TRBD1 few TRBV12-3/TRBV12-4 CASNGQGLNEKLFF TGTGCCAGCAACGGACAGGGCCTTAATGAAAAACTGTTTTTT
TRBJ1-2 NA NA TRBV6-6 CASSYPPRNYGYTF TGTGCCAGCAGTTACCCCCCAAGGAACTATGGCTACACCTTC
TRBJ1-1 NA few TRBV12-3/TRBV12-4 CATPKELNTEAFF TGTGCCACCCCGAAGGAACTGAACACTGAAGCTTTCTTT
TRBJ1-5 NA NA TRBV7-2 CASSLWQGNSQPQHF TGTGCCAGCAGCTTATGGCAGGGAAATAGTCAGCCCCAGCATTTT
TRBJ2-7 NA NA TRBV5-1 CASSEMGEQYF TGCGCCAGCAGTGAAATGGGTGAGCAGTACTTC
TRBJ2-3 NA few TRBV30 CAWTPSGVPDTQYF TGTGCCTGGACTCCGAGTGGGGTCCCAGATACGCAGTATTTT
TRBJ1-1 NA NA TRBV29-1 CSAMTANTEAFF TGCAGCGCTATGACCGCGAACACTGAAGCTTTCTTT
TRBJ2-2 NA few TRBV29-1 CSVRSNTGELFF TGCAGCGTGCGATCGAACACCGGGGAGCTGTTTTTT
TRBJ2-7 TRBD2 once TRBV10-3 CAIMASGGLFYEQYF TGTGCCATCATGGCTAGCGGGGGGCTCTTCTACGAGCAGTACTTC
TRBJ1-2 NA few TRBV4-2 CASSQDSRSNYGYTF TGTGCCAGCAGCCAAGATTCCCGTTCTAACTATGGCTACACCTTC
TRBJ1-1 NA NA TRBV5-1 CASSGDLGPEAFF TGCGCCAGCAGCGGGGATCTAGGCCCTGAAGCTTTCTTT
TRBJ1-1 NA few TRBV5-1 CASSLAPTTGPNTEAFF TGCGCCAGCAGCTTGGCTCCTACGACAGGTCCGAACACTGAAGCTTTCTTT
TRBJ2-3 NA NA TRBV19 CASSTVPSDTQYF TGTGCCAGTAGCACGGTCCCCTCGGATACGCAGTATTTT
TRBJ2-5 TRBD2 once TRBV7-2 CASSLTAGGETQYF TGTGCCAGCAGCTTAACAGCGGGAGGAGAGACCCAGTACTTC
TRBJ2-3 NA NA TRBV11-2 CASSLINWGGTDTQYF TGTGCCAGCAGCTTGATTAACTGGGGAGGCACAGATACGCAGTATTTT
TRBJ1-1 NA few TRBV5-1 CASSLAGQLNTEAFF TGCGCCAGCAGCTTGGCCGGACAGCTGAACACTGAAGCTTTCTTT
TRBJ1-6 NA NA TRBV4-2 CASGREGSPLHF TGTGCCAGCGGCAGGGAGGGATCACCCCTCCACTTT
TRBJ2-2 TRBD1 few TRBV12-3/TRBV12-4 CASTQMGDRVYGELFF TGTGCCAGCACCCAAATGGGGGACAGGGTATACGGGGAGCTGTTTTTT
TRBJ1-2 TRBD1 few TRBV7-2 CASSLGVQGEYGYTF TGTGCCAGCAGCTTAGGAGTACAGGGGGAATATGGCTACACCTTC
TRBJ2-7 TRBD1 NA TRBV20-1 CSARDRKMDRLTPDEQYF TGCAGTGCTAGAGATCGAAAAATGGACAGGTTAACGCCCGACGAGCAGTACTTC
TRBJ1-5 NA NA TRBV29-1 CSVVAGSNQPQHF TGCAGCGTTGTCGCCGGGAGCAATCAGCCCCAGCATTTT
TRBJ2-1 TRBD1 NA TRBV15 CATSLPPGQESNEQFF TGTGCCACCAGTCTTCCTCCGGGACAGGAGTCCAATGAGCAGTTCTTC
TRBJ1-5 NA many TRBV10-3 CAISESRSNQPQHF TGTGCCATCAGTGAGTCCCGTAGCAATCAGCCCCAGCATTTT
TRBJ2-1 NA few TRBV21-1 CASSKALGTGQFF TGTGCCAGCAGCAAGGCCCTCGGGACGGGTCAGTTCTTC
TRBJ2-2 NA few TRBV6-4 CASTAGTGELFF TGTGCCAGCACCGCAGGGACCGGGGAGCTGTTTTTT
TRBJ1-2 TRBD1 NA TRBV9 CASSATGNIVNDGYTF TGTGCCAGCAGCGCGACAGGGAACATCGTGAATGATGGCTACACCTTC
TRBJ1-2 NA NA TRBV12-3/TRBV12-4 CASSFGSLYGYTF TGTGCCAGCAGTTTTGGATCCCTCTATGGCTACACCTTC
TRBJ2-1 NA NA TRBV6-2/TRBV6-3 CASSPGHNEQFF TGTGCCAGCAGTCCCGGCCACAATGAGCAGTTCTTC
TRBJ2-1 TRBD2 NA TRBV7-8 CASRRLAGTLVYEQFF TGTGCCAGCAGACGACTAGCGGGGACCCTAGTGTATGAGCAGTTCTTC
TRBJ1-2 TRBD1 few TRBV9 CASSGWTGNANYGYTF TGTGCCAGCAGCGGGTGGACAGGGAACGCTAACTATGGCTACACCTTC
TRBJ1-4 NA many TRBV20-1 CSASADIFNEKLFF TGCAGTGCTAGCGCCGACATCTTTAATGAAAAACTGTTTTTT
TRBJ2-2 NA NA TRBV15 CATSRGTAITGELFF TGTGCCACCAGCAGAGGGACCGCGATCACCGGGGAGCTGTTTTTT
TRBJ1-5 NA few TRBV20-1 CSASPARWDQPQHF TGCAGTGCTAGTCCCGCGCGGTGGGATCAGCCCCAGCATTTT
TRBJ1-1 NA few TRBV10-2 CASNTGLSEAFF TGCGCCAGCAATACAGGGTTATCTGAAGCTTTCTTT